This TCR beta chain was identified in a study of shared T cell receptors in the human thymus. Per the germline V gene, CDR1 is SGHAT and CDR2 is FQNNGV. Trimming at V came to 4 bases and at J to 5 bases, leaving 1 base not matched to a gene. The CDR3 totals 12 residues. This table comes from immunoSEQ multiplex PCR, and its TCRdb copy is limited to in-frame clones, with some not included. The table records some 640,000 clones, more than 70% of them present only once. The sample was also linked to a second study, of human thymus T cells.

The clonotype originates from a boy under two years old with a congenital heart defect. The J gene is TRBJ1-1, the V gene TRBV11-2; 7 bases are shared with TRBD1. Material for sequencing was thymocytes. The CDR3 DNA reads as TGTGCCAGCAGCTGGGGACAGACTGAAGCTTTCTTT. Protein sequence: CASSWGQTEAFF.